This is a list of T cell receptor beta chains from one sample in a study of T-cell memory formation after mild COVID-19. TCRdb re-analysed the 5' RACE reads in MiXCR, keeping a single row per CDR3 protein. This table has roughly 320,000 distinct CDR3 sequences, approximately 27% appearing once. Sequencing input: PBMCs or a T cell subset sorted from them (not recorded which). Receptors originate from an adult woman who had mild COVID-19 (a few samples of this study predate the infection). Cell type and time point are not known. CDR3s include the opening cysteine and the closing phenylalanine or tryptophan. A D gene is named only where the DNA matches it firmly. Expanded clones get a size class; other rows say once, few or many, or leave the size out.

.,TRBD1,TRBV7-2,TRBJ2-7,TGTGCCAGCAGCTTAGATAGAGGGACAGGGGGCCACGAGCAGTACTTC,CASSLDRGTGGHEQYF
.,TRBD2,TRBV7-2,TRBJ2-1,TGTGCCAGCAGCCCCGCGACTAGCCCCAATGAGCAGTTCTTC,CASSPATSPNEQFF
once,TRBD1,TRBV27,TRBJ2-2,TGTGCCAGCAGTTTTGGGACAGGGGCCGGGGAGCTGTTTTTT,CASSFGTGAGELFF
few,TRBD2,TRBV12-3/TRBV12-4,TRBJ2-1,TGTGCCAGCAGTCAAGGGGGGACTAGCGGCTACAATGAGCAGTTCTTC,CASSQGGTSGYNEQFF
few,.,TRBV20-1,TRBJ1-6,TGCAGTGCTAGAGATAGGGCGGATTCACCCCTCCACTTT,CSARDRADSPLHF
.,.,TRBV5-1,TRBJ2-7,TGCGCCAGCAGCTTGTCCCAGGGAAGACCATCCTACGAGCAGTACTTC,CASSLSQGRPSYEQYF
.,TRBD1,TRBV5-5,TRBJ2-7,TGTGCCAGCAGCTTGGGGACAGGGAATCTCTACGAGCAGTACTTC,CASSLGTGNLYEQYF
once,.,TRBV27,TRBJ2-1,TGTGCCAGCAGTTCAGGGGAGGTTTGGAATGAGCAGTTCTTC,CASSSGEVWNEQFF
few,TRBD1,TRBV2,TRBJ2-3,TGTGCCAGCAGTTCCGGGACAGGGGGCAAGTATTTT,CASSSGTGGKYF
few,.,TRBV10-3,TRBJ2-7,TGTGCCATCAGTGAGGTACAGTCCCTAGGGGAGCAGTACTTC,CAISEVQSLGEQYF
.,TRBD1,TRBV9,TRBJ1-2,TGTGCCAGCAGCGTATCCGGGACAGGGGGCCTTTATGGCTACACCTTC,CASSVSGTGGLYGYTF
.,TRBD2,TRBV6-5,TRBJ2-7,TGTGCCAGCAGTTCGGAGGGACTAGCGGGATACGAGCAGTACTTC,CASSSEGLAGYEQYF
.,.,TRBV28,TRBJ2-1,TGTGCCAGTCTTACTATCAGTACAGGGTCCTACAATGAGCAGTTCTTC,CASLTISTGSYNEQFF
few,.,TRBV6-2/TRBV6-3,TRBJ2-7,TGTGCCAGCAGTTACAGCCGGGGCTATTCCTACGAGCAGTACTTC,CASSYSRGYSYEQYF
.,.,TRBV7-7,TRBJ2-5,TGTGCTAGCAGCCTTGACACCCAAGAGACCCAGTACTTC,CASSLDTQETQYF
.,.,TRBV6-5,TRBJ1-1,TGTGCCAGCAGTTACTTACCGGGACTCAAGAACACTGAAGCTTTCTTT,CASSYLPGLKNTEAFF
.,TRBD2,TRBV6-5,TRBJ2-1,TGTGCCAGCAGTTACGAGCGGGGCAATGAGCAGTTCTTC,CASSYERGNEQFF
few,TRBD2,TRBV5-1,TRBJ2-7,TGCGCCAGCAGCTCATTTCCTAGAGCGGGGGGTCCCTACGAGCAGTACTTC,CASSSFPRAGGPYEQYF
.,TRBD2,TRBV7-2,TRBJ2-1,TGTGCCAGCAGCTTACGCGGGAGGTACAATAGTGAGCAGTTCTTC,CASSLRGRYNSEQFF
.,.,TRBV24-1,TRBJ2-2,TGTGCCACCAGTGACCCAATTCGAACAGGGCCCGGGGAGCTGTTTTTT,CATSDPIRTGPGELFF
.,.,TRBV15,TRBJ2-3,TGTGCCACCAGCACCCCGTTGGGAATTGGCACAGATACGCAGTATTTT,CATSTPLGIGTDTQYF
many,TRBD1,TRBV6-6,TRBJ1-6,TGTGCCAGCAGTTACTCCGGGACAGGGGGCTCACCCCTCCACTTT,CASSYSGTGGSPLHF
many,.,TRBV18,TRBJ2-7,TGTGCCAGCTCACCCCCCGTCTCCTACGAGCAGTACTTC,CASSPPVSYEQYF
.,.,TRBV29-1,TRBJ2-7,TGCAGCGTTCTCGAGGGTTGGCAGGGGACCTACGAGCAGTACTTC,CSVLEGWQGTYEQYF
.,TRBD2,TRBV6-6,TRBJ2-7,TGTGCCAGTTACGGGGGGGAGCAGTACTTC,CASYGGEQYF
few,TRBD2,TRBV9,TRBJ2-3,TGTGCCAGCAGCGAGGGGGCTAGCGGGGGGACAGATACGCAGTATTTT,CASSEGASGGTDTQYF
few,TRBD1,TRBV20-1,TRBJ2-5,TGCAGTGCTAGAGGTCTGCCGGGACAGTTCCAAGAGACCCAGTACTTC,CSARGLPGQFQETQYF
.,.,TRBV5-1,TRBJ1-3,TGCGCCAGCGCGGGACAAGTTGGAAACACCATATATTTT,CASAGQVGNTIYF
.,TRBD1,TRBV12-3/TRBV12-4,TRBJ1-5,TGTGCCAGCAGCCCTGAGCGGGACAGGCTCGGATTTAGCAATCAGCCCCAGCATTTT,CASSPERDRLGFSNQPQHF
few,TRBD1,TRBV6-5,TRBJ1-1,TGTGCCAGCAGGGAGACAGGGCTGAACACTGAAGCTTTCTTT,CASRETGLNTEAFF